These 30 T cell receptor beta chains were sequenced from one sample in a study of identifying expanded T cells in peripheral blood. Using immunoSEQ multiplex PCR, the repertoire was profiled, and TCRdb retains in-frame clones only, with some absent. Of some 120,000 clones listed, roughly 84% were seen once; the top ten hold 3% to 3.5%. Source material: blood. These TCRs come from a person aged 18 to 70 in good health.

This clone was detected only a few times. The chain has TRBV6-5 and TRBJ1-6; D unclear. The ends were cut back, 6 bases at V and 10 bases at J, with 19 bases in the middle. CDR3 length: 15 amino acids. Germline V gene sequence: CDR1 MNHEY, CDR2 SVGAGI. The DNA for the CDR3 is TGTGCCAGCAGCCGTCGGCAGGAGACGGAGTCACCCCTCCACTTT. Its translation: CASSRRQETESPLHF.

The V call is TRBV19, the J call TRBJ2-7; 8 nucleotides match TRBD1. The length of the CDR3 is 15 residues. Germline CDR1 is LNHDA and CDR2 is SQIVND (reference sequence). The junction had 9 bases not matched to a gene; V was cut back by 6 bases and J by 2 bases. The CDR3, as DNA: TGTGCCAGTAGCCGGACCGGGACAGGTACCTACGAGCAGTACTTC. Its protein product is CASSRTGTGTYEQYF.

This clone has a handful of counts. The CDR3 DNA sequence: TGTGCCAGTAAGGACAGCCCGGAATATAATTCACCCCTCCACTTT. This gives the protein CASKDSPEYNSPLHF. The chain has TRBV19 and TRBJ1-6; D is possibly TRBD1 (6 bases). The V gene's germline CDR1 is LNHDA and CDR2 SQIVND (reference sequence). The CDR3 covers 15 residues. Trimming pared 7 bases from V and 4 bases from J, leaving 14 bases between.

The rearrangement joins TRBV11-3 to TRBJ2-7, with a tentative D call TRBD1 (6 bases). Germline CDR1 is SGHNT and CDR2 is YENEEA. The CDR3 runs to 12 residues. V was shortened by 7 bases and J by 5 bases, with 12 bases between the two germline ends. The CDR3 here is CASKGVLHEQYF. CDR3 DNA: TGTGCCAGCAAGGGGGTTCTCCACGAGCAGTACTTC.

The rearrangement joins TRBV19 to TRBJ2-7, with TRBD1 identical over 8 bases. This CDR3 is 14 amino acids long. Germline V lookup: CDR1 LNHDA, CDR2 SQIVND (reference sequence). The V and J ends lost 3 bases and 5 bases, in that order; junction bases with no gene match: 6. Here the CDR3 reads CASSIRGQIHEQYF. The CDR3 DNA follows: TGTGCCAGTAGTATCAGGGGGCAAATCCACGAGCAGTACTTC.

The chain carries TRBV7-9 and TRBJ2-1; D is possibly TRBD2 (5 bases). The CDR3 spans 15 residues. Trimming took 5 bases from V and 4 from J, leaving 15 bases between them. In germline, CDR1 is SEHNR, CDR2 FQNEAQ (reference sequence). The DNA of the CDR3 is TGTGCCAGCAGCGTCGAGAGGGAAGGGTACAATGAGCAGTTCTTC. Translated, it gives CASSVEREGYNEQFF.

This rearrangement joins TRBV19 to TRBJ1-4, with D unresolved. The germline V gene has CDR1 LNHDA and CDR2 SQIVND (reference sequence). CDR3 size: 16 residues. The V and J ends lost 1 base and 4 bases respectively, with 13 bases between them. CDR3 DNA sequence: TGTGCCAGTAGTATAGGGGGTGCTCGGTTTAATGAAAAACTGTTTTTT. Translating it yields CASSIGGARFNEKLFF.

CDR3 sequence reads: CASSLLTSGTGVF. CDR3 sequence (DNA): TGTGCCAGCAGCCTACTTACTTCCGGGACAGGTGTTTTT. J is TRBJ1-4 and V is TRBV21-1; the table gives TRBD1 as D, unverified against the DNA. TRBV21-1 is a documented pseudogene. The CDR3 is made up of 13 amino acids.

V usage is TRBV4-1 and J usage is TRBJ2-3; D is ambiguous. CDR1 and CDR2 from the germline V gene are MGHRA and YSYEKL. The CDR3 loop spans 14 amino acids. Trimming took 1 base from V and 6 from J, leaving 11 bases between them. The CDR3 DNA sequence: TGCGCCAGCAGCCAAGGACCTAGATCGGATACGCAGTATTTT. This codes for CASSQGPRSDTQYF.

This clone came up once. Written as DNA, the CDR3 is TGTGCCAGCAGTCTTCAATGGGAATTCGGGCATGGGAACACTGAAGCTTTCTTT. Protein: CASSLQWEFGHGNTEAFF. The rearrangement uses TRBV28 and TRBJ1-1; D unresolved. This CDR3 spans 18 amino acids. Per the germline V gene, CDR1 is MDHEN and CDR2 is SYDVKM. Trimming took off 5 bases at V and 1 base at J, with 23 bases between the two ends.

The chain is built from TRBV30 and TRBJ2-3; 8 bases are shared with TRBD1. With V trimmed by 4 bases and J by 6 bases, 9 bases remained unmatched. Germline CDR1 GTSNPN, CDR2 SVGIG (reference sequence). CDR3 length: 14 amino acids. The CDR3 bases are TGTGCCTGGATGGACAGGGCATCGGCGGATACGCAGTATTTT. Translated: CAWMDRASADTQYF.

The chain has TRBV7-9 and TRBJ1-1; weak D call: TRBD1 (6 bases). Trimming removed 5 bases from V and 1 base from J, with 20 bases in between. CDR1 SEHNR and CDR2 FQNEAQ come from the germline V gene (reference sequence). This CDR3 is 17 amino acids long. The CDR3 loop is CASSNPGHPRGNTEAFF. In nucleotides, the CDR3 is TGTGCCAGCAGCAACCCGGGACACCCTAGGGGGAACACTGAAGCTTTCTTT. Looking up the rest from reference TRBV7-9 and TRBJ1-1 gives the full variable domain: DTGVSQNPRHKITKRGQNVTFRCDPISEHNRLYWYRQTLGQGPEFLTYFQNEAQLEKSRLLSDRFSAERPKGSFSTLEIQRTEQGDSAMYLCASSNPGHPRGNTEAFFGQGTRLTVV.

The V call is TRBV7-9, the J call TRBJ1-1; no reliable D call. The CDR3 covers 13 residues. CDR1 and CDR2 from the germline V gene are SEHNR and FQNEAQ (reference sequence). Trimming cost V 5 bases and J 4 bases, with 11 bases left between them. DNA of the CDR3: TGTGCCAGCAGCCTTAAAAGAGGCACTGAAGCTTTCTTT. Protein product: CASSLKRGTEAFF.

This clone was picked up a small number of times. The chain uses TRBV5-1 and TRBJ1-1; 8 bases agree with TRBD1. V was pared by 3 bases and J by 1 base, with 8 bases of the junction left unmatched. The CDR3 length is 16 residues. CDR1 is SGHRS, CDR2 YFSETQ, per germline. CDR3 sequence: CASSSLRTGSNTEAFF. The CDR3 DNA reads as TGCGCCAGCAGCTCCCTCCGGACAGGGTCGAACACTGAAGCTTTCTTT.

This chain joins TRBV28 and TRBJ1-5, with a weak D call TRBD1 (6 bases). V dropped 5 bases and J dropped 6 bases, with 14 bases sitting between them. Germline loops: CDR1 MDHEN, CDR2 SYDVKM. The CDR3 contains 14 residues. The CDR3 DNA sequence: TGTGCCAGCAGTGCCCTCAGGGGCGGTCAGCCCCAGCATTTT. Protein product: CASSALRGGQPQHF.

The chain has TRBV2 and TRBJ2-4; a possible D gene is TRBD1 (6 bases). Germline V gene sequence: CDR1 SNHLY, CDR2 FYNNEI. Trimming cost V 5 bases and J 6 bases, with 8 bases left between them. CDR3 size: 12 residues. The CDR3 sequence: CASSTQGNIQYF. CDR3 nucleotide sequence: TGTGCCAGCAGTACACAGGGAAACATTCAGTACTTC.

This clone was seen a single time. The J gene is TRBJ1-1, the V gene TRBV11-3, with D perhaps TRBD1 (6 bases). Germline CDR1 SGHNT, CDR2 YENEEA. The CDR3 length is 13 residues. Trimming took off 5 bases at V and 7 bases at J, with 14 bases between the two ends. The CDR3 bases are TGTGCCAGCAGCGTACAGGGTAAGGATGAAGCTTTCTTT. This sequence encodes CASSVQGKDEAFF.

The chain is built from TRBV29-1 and TRBJ2-7, with 8 bases matching TRBD2. Germline values: CDR1 SQVTM, CDR2 ANQGSEA. The V segment lost 5 bases and the J segment 6 bases; nucleotides outside the gene matches: 12. The CDR3 runs to 14 residues. The CDR3 region has the DNA TGCAGCGTTCGGGAGGGGGGTAATCGGGGCGAGCAGTACTTC. Its translation is CSVREGGNRGEQYF.

This chain connects TRBV4-3 to TRBJ1-6, with a possible D match to TRBD1 (5 bases). V lost 1 base, J lost 0 bases, and 10 bases lay in between. The germline V gene encodes CDR1 LGHNA and CDR2 YSLEER. The length of the CDR3 is 17 residues. The CDR3, as DNA: TGCGCCAGCAGCCAAGGTGCAGGGAGCTCCTATAATTCACCCCTCCACTTT. This gives the protein CASSQGAGSSYNSPLHF.

This chain joins TRBV6-6 and TRBJ1-2; D is undetermined. Per the germline V gene, CDR1 is MNHNY and CDR2 is SVGAGI (reference sequence). CDR3 size: 13 residues. Trimming stripped 2 bases from V and 6 bases from J, with 10 bases between. CDR3 bases: TGTGCCAGCAGTTACCGAGAGGTTGATGGCTACACCTTC. This gives the protein CASSYREVDGYTF.

The rearrangement uses TRBV6-5 and TRBJ1-1; 7 nucleotides line up with TRBD1. The CDR3 runs 14 residues. The V segment lost 4 bases and the J segment 1 base; nucleotides outside the gene matches: 3. Germline V gene sequence: CDR1 MNHEY, CDR2 SVGAGI. The CDR3 DNA follows: TGTGCCAGCAGTTCATCAGGGGGGAACACTGAAGCTTTCTTT. This encodes CASSSSGGNTEAFF.

The V gene is TRBV5-4, the J gene TRBJ1-2, with D hard to call. CDR1 is SGHNT, CDR2 YYREEE, per germline (reference sequence). V was clipped by 3 bases and J by 6 bases, with 15 bases between them. This CDR3 contains 14 residues. The CDR3, as DNA: TGTGCCAGCAGCTATTTAGAGAGGACGAATGGCTACACCTTC. Translation gives CASSYLERTNGYTF.

This chain connects TRBV11-1 to TRBJ1-1, with unresolved D. Germline CDR1 and CDR2: SGHAT and FQDESV (reference sequence). The CDR3 covers 17 residues. V dropped 4 bases and J dropped 2 bases, with 20 bases sitting between them. CDR3 protein: CASSSSRVTPSNTEAFF. In nucleotides, the CDR3 is TGTGCCAGCAGCTCCTCTCGGGTAACCCCTTCAAACACTGAAGCTTTCTTT.

V gene TRBV7-3 combines with J gene TRBJ1-1; maybe TRBD1 (5 bases). V was trimmed by 2 bases and J by 7 bases, leaving 11 bases between them. Looked up from germline, CDR1 is SGHTA and CDR2 is FQGTGA. CDR3 size: 13 residues. The CDR3 is CASSLGAGLEAFF. Here the CDR3 DNA reads TGTGCCAGCAGCTTAGGCGCGGGGCTTGAAGCTTTCTTT.

The sample holds one count of this clone. V is TRBV6-6 and J is TRBJ2-7; D ambiguous. Between the trimmed V and J ends, which lost 0 bases and 3 bases, there was a span of 9 bases. CDR1 is MNHNY, CDR2 SVGAGI, per germline (reference sequence). The CDR3 covers 14 residues. CDR3 protein: CASSYSRSNYEQYF. The CDR3 DNA reads as TGTGCCAGCAGTTACTCGCGGAGTAACTACGAGCAGTACTTC.

The CDR3 DNA follows: TGTGCCAGCAGCCCCCTAGGGACAGGTGTTTATGGCTACACCTTC. Protein: CASSPLGTGVYGYTF. This chain joins TRBV7-2 and TRBJ1-2; 8 positions agree with TRBD1. Trimming cost V 5 bases and J 5 bases; bases outside gene matches: 10. CDR3 length: 15 amino acids. Germline CDR1 SGHTA, CDR2 FQGNSA.

The table lists this clone with a count of one. The chain carries TRBV6-6 and TRBJ1-1; 7 bases fit TRBD1. V lost 2 bases and J lost 1; bases outside the gene matches: 1. Germline assignment: CDR1 MNHNY and CDR2 SVGAGI (reference sequence). CDR3 length: 14 amino acids. The CDR3 reads CASSYRDRNTEAFF. CDR3 in DNA: TGTGCCAGCAGTTACAGGGACAGGAACACTGAAGCTTTCTTT.

This chain links TRBV6-5 with TRBJ1-1; D call uncertain. CDR1 is MNHEY and CDR2 is SVGAGI in the germline V gene. V lost 2 bases and J lost 5, with 15 bases in between. The CDR3 runs to 15 residues. CDR3 amino acids: CASSYRAGRITEAFF. The CDR3 DNA sequence: TGTGCCAGCAGTTACCGAGCCGGCAGAATAACTGAAGCTTTCTTT.

The V and J genes are TRBV19 and TRBJ2-5; D is perhaps TRBD2 (6 bases). Deletions cut 1 base from V and 7 bases from J, with 16 bases between. The germline V gene encodes CDR1 LNHDA and CDR2 SQIVND (reference sequence). The CDR3 totals 15 residues. CDR3 nucleotides: TGTGCCAGTAGTATAGGGGAAGGGACTTCCCGGACCCAGTACTTC. Translated: CASSIGEGTSRTQYF.

This clone was counted between two and nine times. The chain employs TRBV7-2 and TRBJ1-2, with a tentative D call TRBD1 (6 bases). CDR1 and CDR2 from the germline V gene are SGHTA and FQGNSA. V lost 5 bases and J lost 10, with 20 bases in between. The length of the CDR3 is 14 residues. The CDR3 region is CASSARTQRGDYTF. CDR3 bases: TGTGCCAGCAGCGCACGGACCCAGAGGGGGGACTACACCTTC.